This TCR beta chain was captured by sequencing in a study of shared clonotypes between healthy human individuals. Study-level points and caveats: Among the subsets, naive ones generally showed larger estimated richness than memory ones.

Clones were read by immunoSEQ multiplex PCR, and TCRdb kept only the in-frame ones, dropping some. The top ten hold 0.37% of the sample, which has 2,500,000 or so clones, roughly 92% seen once. To note about this clone: Its cognate antigen is unknown.

The CDR3 totals 15 residues. Germline-derived CDR1 and CDR2 are GTSNPN and SVGIG (reference sequence). Trimming took 3 bases from V and 3 from J, leaving 16 bases between them. Sequencing was performed on naive CD4+ T cells from PBMCs. The sample's subset: CD45RA+ positively selected. This clonotype was obtained from a young man in good health. Some clones in this sample may be carry-over from other donors' samples. The chain couples TRBV30 to TRBJ2-3; TRBD2 might be the D (6 bases). The CDR3 DNA reads as TGTGCCTGGAGGGTTCCCGGGAGAGTGACAGATACGCAGTATTTT. Its protein is CAWRVPGRVTDTQYF.